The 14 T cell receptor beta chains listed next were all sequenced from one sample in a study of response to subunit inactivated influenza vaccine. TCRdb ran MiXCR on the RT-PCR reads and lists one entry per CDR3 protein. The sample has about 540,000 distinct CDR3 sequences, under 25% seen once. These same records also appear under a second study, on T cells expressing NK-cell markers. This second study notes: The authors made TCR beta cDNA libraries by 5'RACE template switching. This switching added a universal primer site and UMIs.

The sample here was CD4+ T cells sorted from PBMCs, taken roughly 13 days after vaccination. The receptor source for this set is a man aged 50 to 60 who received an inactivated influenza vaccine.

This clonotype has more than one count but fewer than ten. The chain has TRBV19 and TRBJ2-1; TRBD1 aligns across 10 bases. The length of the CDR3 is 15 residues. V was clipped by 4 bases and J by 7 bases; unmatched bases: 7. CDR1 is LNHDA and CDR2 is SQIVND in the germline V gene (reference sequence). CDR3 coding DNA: TGTGCCAGTAGTACCCCCGGGACAGGGGAGAATGAGCAGTTCTTC. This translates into CASSTPGTGENEQFF.

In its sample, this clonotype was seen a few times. CDR3: CASSLVSASPEQYF. The CDR3 region has the DNA TGTGCCAGCAGCTTAGTGAGTGCAAGCCCCGAGCAGTACTTC. V gene TRBV7-2 combines with J gene TRBJ2-7; D is ambiguous. CDR3 length equals 14 residues. Trimming cost V 1 base and J 6 bases, with 13 bases left between them. Looked up from germline, CDR1 is SGHTA and CDR2 is FQGNSA.

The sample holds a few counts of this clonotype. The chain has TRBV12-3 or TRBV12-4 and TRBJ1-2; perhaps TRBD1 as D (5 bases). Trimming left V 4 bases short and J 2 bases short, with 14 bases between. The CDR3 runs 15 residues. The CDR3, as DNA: TGTGCCAGCAGTTCGGGGCAGGTGCCCAACTATGGCTACACCTTC. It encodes CASSSGQVPNYGYTF.

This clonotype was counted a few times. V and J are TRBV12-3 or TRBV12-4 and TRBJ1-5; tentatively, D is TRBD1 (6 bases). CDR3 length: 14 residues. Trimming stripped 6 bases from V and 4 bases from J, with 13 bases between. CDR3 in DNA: TGTGCCAGCAGACAGGGAGGCCCTAATCAGCCCCAGCATTTT. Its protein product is CASRQGGPNQPQHF.

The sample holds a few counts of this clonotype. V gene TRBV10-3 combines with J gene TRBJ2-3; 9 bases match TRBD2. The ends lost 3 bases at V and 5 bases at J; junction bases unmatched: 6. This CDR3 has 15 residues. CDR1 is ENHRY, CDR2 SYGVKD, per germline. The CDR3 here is CAISDLLAGLDTQYF. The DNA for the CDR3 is TGTGCCATCAGTGATCTGCTAGCGGGACTAGATACGCAGTATTTT.

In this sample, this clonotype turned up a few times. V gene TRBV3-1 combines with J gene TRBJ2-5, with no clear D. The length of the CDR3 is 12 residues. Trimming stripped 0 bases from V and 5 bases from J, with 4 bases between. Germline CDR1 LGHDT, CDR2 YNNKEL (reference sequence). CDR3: CASSQDLETQYF. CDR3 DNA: TGTGCCAGCAGCCAAGATTTGGAGACCCAGTACTTC.

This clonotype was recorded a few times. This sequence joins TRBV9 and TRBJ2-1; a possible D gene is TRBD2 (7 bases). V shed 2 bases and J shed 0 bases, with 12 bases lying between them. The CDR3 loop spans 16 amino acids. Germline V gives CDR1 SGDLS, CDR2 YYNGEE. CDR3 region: CASSVGGTISYNEQFF. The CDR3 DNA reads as TGTGCCAGCAGCGTGGGAGGGACAATCTCCTACAATGAGCAGTTCTTC. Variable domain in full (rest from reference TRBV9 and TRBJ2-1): DSGVTQTPKHLITATGQRVTLRCSPRSGDLSVYWYQQSLDQGLQFLIQYYNGEERAKGNILERFSAQQFPDLHSELNLSSLELGDSALYFCASSVGGTISYNEQFFGPGTRLTVL.

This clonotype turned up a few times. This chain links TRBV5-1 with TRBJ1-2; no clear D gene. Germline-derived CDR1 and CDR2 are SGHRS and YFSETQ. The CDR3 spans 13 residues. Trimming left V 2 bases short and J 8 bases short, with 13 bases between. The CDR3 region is CASSFPGFGGYTF. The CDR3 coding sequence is TGCGCCAGCAGCTTCCCTGGGTTTGGCGGCTACACCTTC.

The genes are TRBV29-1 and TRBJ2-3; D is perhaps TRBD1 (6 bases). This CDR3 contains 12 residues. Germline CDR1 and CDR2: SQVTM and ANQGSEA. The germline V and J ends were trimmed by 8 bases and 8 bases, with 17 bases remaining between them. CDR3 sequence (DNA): TGCAGCTCCGAATTGGGGGCGGGTACGCAGTATTTT. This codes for CSSELGAGTQYF.

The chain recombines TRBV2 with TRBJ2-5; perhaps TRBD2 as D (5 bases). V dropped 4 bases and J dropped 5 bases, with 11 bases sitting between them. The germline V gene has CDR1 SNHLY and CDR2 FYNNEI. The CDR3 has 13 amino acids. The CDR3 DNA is TGTGCCAGCAGTGTGGCGGGTGTGGAGACCCAGTACTTC. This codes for CASSVAGVETQYF.

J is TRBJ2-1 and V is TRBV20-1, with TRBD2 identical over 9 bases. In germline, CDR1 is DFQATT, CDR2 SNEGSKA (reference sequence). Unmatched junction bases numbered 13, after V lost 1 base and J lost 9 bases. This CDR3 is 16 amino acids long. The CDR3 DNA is TGCAGTGCTAGAGGATGGCGCGGGAGGGCTTGGGTTGAGCAGTTCTTC. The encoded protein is CSARGWRGRAWVEQFF.

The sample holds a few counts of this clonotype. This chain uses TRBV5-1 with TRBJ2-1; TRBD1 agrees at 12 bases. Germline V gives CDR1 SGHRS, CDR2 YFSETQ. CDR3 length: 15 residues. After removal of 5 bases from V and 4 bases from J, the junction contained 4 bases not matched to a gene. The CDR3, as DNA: TGCGCCAGCAGGCTGGGACAGGGGGCATACAATGAGCAGTTCTTC. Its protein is CASRLGQGAYNEQFF.

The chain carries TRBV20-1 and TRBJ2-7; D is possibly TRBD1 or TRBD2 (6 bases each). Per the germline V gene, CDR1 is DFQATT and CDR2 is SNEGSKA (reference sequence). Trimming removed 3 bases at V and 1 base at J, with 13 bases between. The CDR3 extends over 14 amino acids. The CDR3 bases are TGCAGTGCTAGTTCCGGGGGCCGTTCCTACGAGCAGTACTTC. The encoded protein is CSASSGGRSYEQYF.

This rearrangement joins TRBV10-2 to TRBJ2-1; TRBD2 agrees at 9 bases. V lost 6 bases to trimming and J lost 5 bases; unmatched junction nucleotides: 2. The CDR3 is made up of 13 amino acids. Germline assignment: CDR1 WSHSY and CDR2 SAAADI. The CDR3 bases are TGCGCCAGCAGCTGGACTAGCGACAATGAGCAGTTCTTC. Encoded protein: CASSWTSDNEQFF.